This T cell receptor (beta chain) was captured in a study of metastatic and nonmetastatic thyroid tumors. Study results and limitations: Significantly greater TCR beta diversity was reportedly found in malignant thyroid tumors than in benign nodules (in blood and tumor).

Thyroid surgery took place with no prior treatment in any patient. CDR3 length: 16 amino acids. The V gene lost 4 bases and the J gene lost 7 bases, with 23 bases spanning the gap. The germline V gene has CDR1 LGHDT and CDR2 YNNKEL (reference sequence). At least ten counts were recorded for this clone. Its antigen is still unknown. This clone may be a read error of a much larger clone one base away. In the authors' workflow: Clinicopathological groups differed in CDR3, with these differences serving to build a distant-metastasis classifier for papillary thyroid cancer. TCRdb redid the clone calls on the PCR reads using MiXCR. TCRdb, rather than the study authors, made the V and J calls. The repertoire holds 75,000 to 100,000 clones, with approximately 11% as singletons.

The sequencing sample was made of blood. The receptor was derived from a female donor with papillary thyroid cancer or a benign thyroid nodule (not recorded which). Some clones in this sample may be carry-over from other donors' samples. The J gene is TRBJ2-7, the V gene TRBV3-1, with D uncertain. CDR3 residues: CASSPEGHMPGVEQYF. CDR3 DNA: TGTGCCAGCAGCCCCGAAGGTCACATGCCGGGTGTAGAGCAGTACTTC.